Detailed here is one T cell receptor beta chain. The antigen is unknown. Read sequence stops 3 residues before the CDR3 end, and the germline J gene provides the missing end. The data originate from a study of T cells in women clearing cervical HPV infection. Study overall: Blood came at first lesion visit for cases, post-clearance for controls. Study-wide points: Richness plus V gene abundances separated cases from controls with AUC about 0.8.

Germline CDR1 is MGHRA and CDR2 is YSYEKL. The CDR3 is made up of 18 amino acids. V trimming: 1 base; J trimming: 5 bases; junction bases outside the gene matches: 11. MY09/MY11 PCR detected cervical HPV DNA; dot-blot assigned genotypes. The table came from immunoSEQ multiplex PCR; TCRdb's copy has only in-frame clones and leaves some out. The sample spans approximately 26,000 clones; the ten largest clones claim around 10%. Sequences were obtained from blood buffy coat. This receptor was identified in a woman aged 18 to 75 with a cervical HPV16 infection that either progressed to CIN3+ or cleared (not recorded which). The chain uses TRBV4-1 and TRBJ1-6, with 7 bases that match TRBD1. CDR3 DNA, as far as it was read: TGCGCCAGCAGCCAAGGTCGGGGTTGGGGGACAGATAATTCACCC. Its translation: CASSQGRGWGTDNSP. The full CDR3 protein is CASSQGRGWGTDNSPLHF.